This paragraph reports one TCR beta chain. The table came from immunoSEQ multiplex PCR; TCRdb's copy has only in-frame clones and leaves some out. The data show 30,000 or so clones, 92% seen once. This CDR3 contains 14 residues. V was pared by 0 bases and J by 8 bases, with 13 bases between. The V gene's germline CDR1 is LNHNV and CDR2 YYDKDF (reference sequence). These data come from a study of T cells in localized non-small cell lung cancer. The input for sequencing was peripheral blood mononuclear cells, taken before any cancer treatment. This chain joins TRBV15 and TRBJ1-2; tentative D call: TRBD1 (5 bases). The TCR comes from a woman aged 35-70 years with stage III lung adenocarcinoma. CDR3 in DNA: TGTGCCACCAGCAGAGACCCCCGGGGGGACGGCTACACCTTC. It specifies CATSRDPRGDGYTF.